The 17 T cell receptor beta chains below all came from one sample that was sequenced in a study of brain T cells in children with intractable seizures. Sample time point: blood from clinic visit 5 months post-surgery; TSC patient then seizure free. Generated by immunoSEQ multiplex PCR, the TCRdb table keeps only in-frame clones and is missing some. The table shows about 340,000 clones, with 93% occurring only once. Source: peripheral blood, taken less than 6 months after surgery. Source of these receptors: a boy younger than two with tuberous sclerosis and intractable seizures.

V and J are TRBV11-3 and TRBJ1-1, with a possible D match to TRBD1 (5 bases). The CDR3 loop spans 13 amino acids. Trimming removed 4 bases from V and 0 bases from J, with 6 bases in between. Germline V lookup: CDR1 SGHNT, CDR2 YENEEA. CDR3 loop: CASSWGVNTEAFF. The DNA of the CDR3 is TGTGCCAGCAGCTGGGGGGTGAACACTGAAGCTTTCTTT. The whole variable domain, filled in from reference TRBV11-3 and TRBJ1-1, reads EAGVVQSPRYKIIEKKQPVAFWCNPISGHNTLYWYLQNLGQGPELLIRYENEEAVDDSQLPKDRFSAERLKGVDSTLKIQPAELGDSAVYLCASSWGVNTEAFFGQGTRLTVV.

This chain uses TRBV6-5 with TRBJ2-7; D is undetermined. The CDR3 length is 14 residues. V dropped 2 bases and J dropped 3 bases, with 11 bases sitting between them. Germline V lookup: CDR1 MNHEY, CDR2 SVGAGI. The CDR3 loop reads CASSYNQRSYEQYF. CDR3 sequence (DNA): TGTGCCAGCAGTTACAACCAAAGAAGCTACGAGCAGTACTTC.

The chain uses TRBV24-1 and TRBJ1-5; the D is unclear. The CDR3 has 13 residues. Looked up from germline, CDR1 is KGHDR and CDR2 is SFDVKD. Trimming cost V 9 bases and J 0 bases, with 8 bases left between them. CDR3 nucleotides: TGTGCCACCCAAGTAGCTAGCAATCAGCCCCAGCATTTT. Its protein is CATQVASNQPQHF.

The rearrangement joins TRBV11-2 to TRBJ2-3; D not certain. Germline V gene data show CDR1 as SGHAT and CDR2 as FQNNGV. V lost 2 bases, J lost 5 bases, and 2 bases lay in between. CDR3 size: 11 residues. The CDR3 nucleotides read TGTGCCAGCAGCTTAATAGATACGCAGTATTTT. It translates to CASSLIDTQYF.

This chain links TRBV29-1 with TRBJ1-1; 8 bases align to TRBD1. The CDR3 runs to 13 residues. The J segment lost 5 bases and the V segment lost 4 bases, leaving 6 bases of the junction unmatched. CDR1 SQVTM and CDR2 ANQGSEA come from the germline V gene. CDR3 nucleotides: TGCAGCGTTGTGGCACAGGGGGGTACTGAAGCTTTCTTT. It encodes CSVVAQGGTEAFF.

The rearrangement links TRBV5-4 to TRBJ2-2; no reliable D call. Germline values: CDR1 SGHNT, CDR2 YYREEE (reference sequence). The CDR3 covers 15 residues. The V end lost 1 base, the J end lost 0 bases, and 7 bases lay between the germline ends. In DNA form, the CDR3 reads TGTGCCAGCAGCTTGAAGAGCGCGAACACCGGGGAGCTGTTTTTT. Residues: CASSLKSANTGELFF.

This chain connects TRBV27 to TRBJ2-7; TRBD1 might be the D (6 bases). With 1 base removed from V and 6 bases from J, the gap between germline ends came to 13 bases. CDR1 is MNHEY and CDR2 is SMNVEV in the germline V gene (reference sequence). The CDR3 extends over 14 amino acids. The CDR3, as DNA: TGTGCCAGCAGTTTATTGGACAGTACGGCCGAGCAGTACTTC. It yields the protein CASSLLDSTAEQYF.

This chain connects TRBV2 to TRBJ2-3, with unresolved D. The V end was cut by 10 bases, the J end by 4 bases, with 9 bases between. The CDR3 has 11 amino acids. The V gene's germline CDR1 is SNHLY and CDR2 FYNNEI. The CDR3 is CATTMSDTQYF. As DNA, the CDR3 is TGTGCCACGACAATGTCAGATACGCAGTATTTT.

The V gene is TRBV30, the J gene TRBJ2-2; D tentatively fits TRBD1 or TRBD2 (5 bases each). Germline-derived CDR1 and CDR2 are GTSNPN and SVGIG (reference sequence). The CDR3 runs 11 residues. V was cut by 3 bases and J by 6 bases, with 5 bases left in between. The CDR3 nucleotides read TGTGCCTGGAGGGGGGCCGGGGAGCTGTTTTTT. It is translated as CAWRGAGELFF.

The rearrangement joins TRBV18 to TRBJ2-3; weak D call: TRBD1 (6 bases). Looked up from germline, CDR1 is KGHSH and CDR2 is LQKENI. Deletions cut 0 bases from V and 2 bases from J, with 12 bases between. This CDR3 has 16 residues. The CDR3 DNA follows: TGTGCCAGCTCACCACCGGGACATACCTACACAGATACGCAGTATTTT. Amino acid sequence: CASSPPGHTYTDTQYF.

The gene calls are TRBV10-1 and TRBJ2-7, with D maybe TRBD2 (6 bases). Germline loops: CDR1 WNHNN, CDR2 SYGVQD (reference sequence). This CDR3 has 15 residues. V was clipped by 0 bases and J by 2 bases, with 11 bases between them. CDR3 in DNA: TGCGCCAGCAGTGAGTCGGGGAGGCCCACCTACGAGCAGTACTTC. Translated: CASSESGRPTYEQYF.

This rearrangement joins TRBV18 to TRBJ1-6; TRBD1 matches 8 bases. The CDR3 consists of 15 residues. Germline trimming cut 4 bases from V and 7 bases from J; bases unmatched to any gene: 6. Germline CDR1 reads KGHSH; CDR2 reads LQKENI. In DNA, the CDR3 is TGTGCCAGCTCACGCGGACAGGGAGAGAATTCACCCCTCCACTTT. Its protein product is CASSRGQGENSPLHF.

The chain joins TRBV9 to TRBJ2-5; TRBD2 matches at 8 bases. V was pared by 4 bases and J by 2 bases, with 7 bases of the junction left unmatched. This CDR3 spans 15 amino acids. CDR1 is SGDLS and CDR2 is YYNGEE in the germline V gene. CDR3 coding DNA: TGTGCCAGCAGCCCCGGGACTAGACTACAAGAGACCCAGTACTTC. Protein sequence: CASSPGTRLQETQYF.

This chain uses TRBV5-1 with TRBJ1-2; TRBD1 matches at 8 bases. The CDR3 length is 16 residues. Germline V CDR1 and CDR2: SGHRS, YFSETQ. Trimming took 0 bases from V and 6 from J; bases not matched to a gene: 10. CDR3 sequence reads: CASSLDHASGGHGYTF. CDR3 bases: TGCGCCAGCAGCTTGGACCACGCCTCAGGGGGCCATGGCTACACCTTC.

This clone is a singleton in its sample. The chain recombines TRBV4-1 with TRBJ2-3; D may be TRBD1 (6 bases). Germline V CDR1 and CDR2: MGHRA, YSYEKL. The CDR3 is made up of 17 amino acids. V was pared by 0 bases and J by 2 bases, with 15 bases between. As DNA, the CDR3 is TGCGCCAGCAGCCAAGACCCGCCAGGGGCTCTCACAGATACGCAGTATTTT. As protein: CASSQDPPGALTDTQYF.

V gene TRBV6-2 or TRBV6-3 combines with J gene TRBJ1-1; no clear D. The CDR3 is 16 amino acids. CDR1 is MNHEY and CDR2 is SVGEGT in the germline V gene. V was trimmed by 4 bases and J by 0 bases, leaving 15 bases between them. Here the CDR3 DNA reads TGTGCCAGCAGTTCGCCGACCATTGACATGAACACTGAAGCTTTCTTT. Translation: CASSSPTIDMNTEAFF.

The chain is built from TRBV7-2 and TRBJ1-2; TRBD1 matches at 8 bases. The V gene end was trimmed by 8 bases and the J gene end by 7 bases; junction bases not matched to a gene: 9. The CDR3 totals 13 residues. CDR1 is SGHTA, CDR2 FQGNSA, per germline. CDR3 nucleotides: TGTGCCAGCCGACCAACAGGGGGTCTTGGCTACACCTTC. As protein: CASRPTGGLGYTF.